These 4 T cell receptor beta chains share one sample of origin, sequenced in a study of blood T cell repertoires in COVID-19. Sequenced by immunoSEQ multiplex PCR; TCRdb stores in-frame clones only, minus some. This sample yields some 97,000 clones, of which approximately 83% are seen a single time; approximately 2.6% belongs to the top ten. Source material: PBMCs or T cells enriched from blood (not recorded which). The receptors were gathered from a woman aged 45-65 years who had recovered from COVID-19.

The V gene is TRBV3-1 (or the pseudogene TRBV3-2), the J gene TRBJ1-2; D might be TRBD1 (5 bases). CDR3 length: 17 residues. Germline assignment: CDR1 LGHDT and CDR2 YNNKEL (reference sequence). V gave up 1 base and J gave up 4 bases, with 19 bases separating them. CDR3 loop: CASSQGRRGREIYGYTF. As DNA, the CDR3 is TGTGCCAGCAGCCAAGGCCGGCGGGGCCGGGAAATCTATGGCTACACCTTC.

The CDR3 protein is CASSFSVLVAEQYF. CDR3 in DNA: TGTGCCAGCAGCTTCTCCGTGCTGGTAGCTGAGCAGTACTTC. The chain combines TRBV11-2 with TRBJ2-7; D call uncertain. V was clipped by 3 bases and J by 7 bases, with 16 bases between them. CDR3 length: 14 residues. Germline V gives CDR1 SGHAT, CDR2 FQNNGV.

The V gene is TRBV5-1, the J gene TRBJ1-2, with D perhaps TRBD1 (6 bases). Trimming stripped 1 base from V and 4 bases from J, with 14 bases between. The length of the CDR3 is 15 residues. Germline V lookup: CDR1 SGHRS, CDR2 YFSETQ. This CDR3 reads CASSLPLGQTYGYTF. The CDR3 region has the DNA TGCGCCAGCAGCTTGCCCCTCGGACAGACCTATGGCTACACCTTC.

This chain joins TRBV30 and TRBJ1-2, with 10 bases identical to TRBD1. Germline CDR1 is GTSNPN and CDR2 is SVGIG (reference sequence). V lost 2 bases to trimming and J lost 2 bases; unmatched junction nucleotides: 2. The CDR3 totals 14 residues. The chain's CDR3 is CAWSKGQGNYGYTF. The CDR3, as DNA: TGTGCCTGGAGTAAGGGACAGGGGAACTATGGCTACACCTTC.